A single sample gave rise to the 28 T cell receptor beta chains below, sequenced in a study of blood T cell repertoires in COVID-19. Using immunoSEQ multiplex PCR, the repertoire was profiled, and TCRdb retains in-frame clones only, with some absent. In the table there are under 300,000 clones, 65% to 90% of which are singletons. Sequenced: peripheral blood. All receptors derive from an elderly woman with active or convalescent COVID-19.

The chain joins TRBV10-3 to TRBJ1-3, with 7 bases aligning to TRBD1. Trimming removed 2 bases from V and 4 bases from J; junction bases left unmatched: 8. Germline V gives CDR1 ENHRY, CDR2 SYGVKD. The CDR3 is 16 residues long. The CDR3: CAISEDRVDGGNTIYF. CDR3 in DNA: TGTGCCATCAGTGAGGACAGGGTTGACGGAGGAAACACCATATATTTT.

The genes are TRBV27 and TRBJ2-7; the D gene is possibly TRBD1 (5 bases). V lost 6 bases and J lost 0, with 9 bases in between. The CDR3 is 13 amino acids. Germline CDR1 and CDR2: MNHEY and SMNVEV (reference sequence). CDR3 in DNA: TGTGCCAGCAGCCCCAGGGTCTCCTACGAGCAGTACTTC. Residues: CASSPRVSYEQYF.

CDR3: CATSDWGQANTGELFF. CDR3 coding DNA: TGTGCCACCAGTGATTGGGGACAGGCAAACACCGGGGAGCTGTTTTTT. The chain carries TRBV24-1 and TRBJ2-2, with 8 nucleotides matching TRBD1. CDR3 size: 16 residues. Per germline, CDR1 KGHDR and CDR2 SFDVKD. V lost 2 bases to trimming and J lost 2 bases; unmatched junction nucleotides: 3.

This sequence joins TRBV7-2 and TRBJ2-1; 9 positions agree with TRBD1. V shed 5 bases and J 8 bases; nucleotides not matched to a gene: 7. The CDR3 contains 14 residues. Germline CDR1 reads SGHTA; CDR2 reads FQGNSA. CDR3 residues: CASSAPTGGDEQFF. The CDR3 coding sequence is TGTGCCAGCAGCGCTCCGACAGGGGGGGATGAGCAGTTCTTC.

This chain connects TRBV11-2 to TRBJ2-2; a possible D gene is TRBD1 (6 bases). The CDR3 is 15 amino acids. The V end was cut by 5 bases, the J end by 5 bases, with 15 bases between. Germline V gives CDR1 SGHAT, CDR2 FQNNGV. CDR3 sequence: CASSLGDIGTGELFF. For the CDR3, the DNA is TGTGCCAGCAGCCTAGGGGACATAGGAACCGGGGAGCTGTTTTTT.

The chain couples TRBV19 to TRBJ2-2, with 11 nucleotides matching TRBD2. There are 18 residues in the CDR3. J lost 0 bases, V lost 0 bases, and 3 bases had no gene match. Per the germline V gene, CDR1 is LNHDA and CDR2 is SQIVND (reference sequence). CDR3 in amino acids: CASSIEGGLAANTGELFF. CDR3 nucleotides: TGTGCCAGTAGTATAGAAGGGGGACTAGCGGCGAACACCGGGGAGCTGTTTTTT.

This clone was counted only a few times. The V and J genes are TRBV5-6 and TRBJ2-3; 7 bases align to TRBD2. Germline CDR1 reads SGHDT; CDR2 reads YYEEEE. This CDR3 is built from 16 residues. V gave up 0 bases and J gave up 5 bases; unmatched junction bases: 9. CDR3 sequence (DNA): TGTGCCAGCAGCTTGGGGAGGAGACTAGCATTAGATACGCAGTATTTT. This encodes CASSLGRRLALDTQYF.

Here the CDR3 reads CASSATTSSDTQYF. The CDR3 nucleotides read TGTGCCAGCAGTGCCACGACTAGCTCAGATACGCAGTATTTT. The chain carries TRBV2 and TRBJ2-3, with 7 positions matching TRBD2. Losses at the gene ends were 4 bases for V and 4 bases for J; bases not matched to a gene: 5. The CDR3 runs to 14 residues. Germline V CDR1 and CDR2: SNHLY, FYNNEI.

The chain is built from TRBV5-1 and TRBJ2-1, with 7 bases identical to TRBD2. The germline V gene has CDR1 SGHRS and CDR2 YFSETQ. Germline trimming cut 5 bases from V and 5 bases from J; bases unmatched to any gene: 16. The CDR3 sequence is 17 residues long. CDR3 coding DNA: TGCGCCAGCAGACGAACCCCCCGCGGGAGTCTCGACAATGAGCAGTTCTTC. Amino acid sequence: CASRRTPRGSLDNEQFF.

The V and J genes are TRBV30 and TRBJ2-2; TRBD1 matches at 9 bases. The CDR3 loop spans 14 amino acids. From germline, CDR1 is GTSNPN and CDR2 SVGIG (reference sequence). J was trimmed by 1 base and V by 5 bases; bases with no gene match: 2. The CDR3 loop reads CAWEGQGNTGELFF. The CDR3 nucleotides are TGTGCCTGGGAGGGACAGGGGAACACCGGGGAGCTGTTTTTT.

This chain joins TRBV14 and TRBJ2-3; unclear D gene. CDR1 and CDR2 (germline): SGHDN, FVKESK. There are 14 residues in the CDR3. Deletions cut 2 bases from V and 0 bases from J, with 6 bases between. In DNA, the CDR3 is TGTGCCAGCAGCCAAACAGCTAGCACAGATACGCAGTATTTT. Amino acid sequence: CASSQTASTDTQYF.

The chain carries TRBV29-1 and TRBJ2-3, with 12 bases fitting TRBD2. Germline-derived CDR1 and CDR2 are SQVTM and ANQGSEA. V lost 6 bases to trimming and J lost 1 base; unmatched junction nucleotides: 17. This CDR3 is built from 19 residues. The CDR3 nucleotides are TGCAGCGTCCAAGGGGTTCTAGCGGGAGGGCGGGGAGGCACAGATACGCAGTATTTT. Protein product: CSVQGVLAGGRGGTDTQYF.

The V and J genes are TRBV7-2 and TRBJ2-1; 9 bases match TRBD2. Germline CDR1 and CDR2: SGHTA and FQGNSA. With V trimmed by 3 bases and J by 8 bases, 11 bases remained unmatched. This CDR3 is built from 16 residues. This chain's CDR3 is CASSFWRGRGGHEQFF. CDR3 sequence (DNA): TGTGCCAGCAGCTTTTGGCGCGGGAGGGGTGGACATGAGCAGTTCTTC.

As regards this clone: At one end, the junction sequence differs from germline, possibly due to a read error. DNA for the CDR3: TGCGCCAGCAGTTTGGGTCCCTACTCTGGGGCCAACGTCCTGACTTTC. This encodes CASSLGPYSGANVLTF. The gene calls are TRBV5-1 and TRBJ2-6; D call uncertain. CDR1 SGHRS and CDR2 YFSETQ come from the germline V gene. This CDR3 comprises 16 residues.

This chain links TRBV11-3 with TRBJ2-1; a possible D gene is TRBD2 (5 bases). The V gene lost 5 bases and the J gene lost 11 bases, with 19 bases spanning the gap. The germline V gene has CDR1 SGHNT and CDR2 YENEEA. The CDR3 sequence is 14 residues long. In DNA, the CDR3 is TGTGCCAGCAGCACGCCCGAAGAGGGAAACCAGCAGTTCTTC. This sequence encodes CASSTPEEGNQQFF.

This chain joins TRBV19 and TRBJ1-2; D is perhaps TRBD1 (5 bases). V lost 3 bases and J 4 bases, leaving 18 bases between the germline ends. The CDR3 runs to 16 residues. Per the germline V gene, CDR1 is LNHDA and CDR2 is SQIVND (reference sequence). CDR3 loop: CASSIDGTAGGYGYTF. CDR3 sequence (DNA): TGTGCCAGTAGTATTGATGGGACGGCGGGAGGCTATGGCTACACCTTC.

Details on this clone: Within the sample, other DNA sequences also encode this same CDR3. The chain combines TRBV5-1 with TRBJ2-5; D call uncertain. The CDR3 covers 12 residues. CDR1 is SGHRS and CDR2 is YFSETQ in the germline V gene. The germline V and J ends were trimmed by 4 bases and 3 bases, with 7 bases remaining between them. The CDR3 is CASSLGKETQYF. CDR3 in DNA: TGCGCCAGCAGCCTCGGTAAAGAGACCCAGTACTTC.

The table lists this clone with a count of one. The chain combines TRBV28 with TRBJ1-5; 11 bases are a match to TRBD1. The V gene end was trimmed by 2 bases and the J gene end by 7 bases; junction bases not matched to a gene: 10. The V gene's germline CDR1 is MDHEN and CDR2 SYDVKM. The CDR3 extends over 17 amino acids. The CDR3 bases are TGTGCCAGCAGTTTACTTCAAGGACAGGGGGCAGGACAGCCCCAGCATTTT. Its protein product is CASSLLQGQGAGQPQHF.

The chain joins TRBV5-1 to TRBJ2-2, with D possibly matching TRBD2 (5 bases). From germline, CDR1 is SGHRS and CDR2 YFSETQ. CDR3 length: 15 residues. Trimming removed 0 bases from V and 3 bases from J, with 9 bases in between. The chain's CDR3 is CASSLEGLDTGELFF. CDR3 in DNA: TGCGCCAGCAGCTTGGAAGGACTTGACACCGGGGAGCTGTTTTTT.

The chain employs TRBV9 and TRBJ1-4; D may be TRBD1 (5 bases). Germline CDR1 reads SGDLS; CDR2 reads YYNGEE. The CDR3 consists of 16 residues. V lost 2 bases and J 2 bases, leaving 13 bases between the germline ends. The CDR3 loop is CASSVRGDNTNEKLFF. The CDR3 nucleotides read TGTGCCAGCAGCGTCCGGGGGGATAACACTAATGAAAAACTGTTTTTT.

This clone was picked up a small number of times. The chain combines TRBV6-6 with TRBJ1-1; D remains unclear. The CDR3 runs 14 residues. The V gene's germline CDR1 is MNHNY and CDR2 SVGAGI (reference sequence). The V gene lost 2 bases and the J gene lost 0 bases, with 7 bases spanning the gap. The CDR3 coding sequence is TGTGCCAGCAGTTACCCCCCGTTGAACACTGAAGCTTTCTTT. Translated, it gives CASSYPPLNTEAFF.

V gene TRBV5-1 combines with J gene TRBJ2-2; the match to TRBD2 covers 10 bases. Germline V gene lookup returns CDR1 SGHRS and CDR2 YFSETQ. The CDR3 is made up of 15 amino acids. After removal of 4 bases from V and 5 bases from J, the junction contained 5 bases not matched to a gene. The CDR3 spells CASSRIAGGTGELFF. The CDR3 region has the DNA TGCGCCAGCAGCCGAATAGCGGGAGGAACCGGGGAGCTGTTTTTT.

CDR3 bases: TGTGCCAGCAGTTTAGATCCCTATCCCAATACGCAGTATTTT. Its protein product is CASSLDPYPNTQYF. This chain joins TRBV27 and TRBJ2-3; D gene unclear. The V end lost 2 bases, the J end lost 7 bases, and 13 bases lay between the germline ends. Per the germline V gene, CDR1 is MNHEY and CDR2 is SMNVEV (reference sequence). This CDR3 has 14 residues.

The V call is TRBV6-2 or TRBV6-3, the J call TRBJ1-3, with 7 bases lining up with TRBD1. Germline values: CDR1 MNHEY, CDR2 SVGEGT. Unmatched junction bases numbered 8, after V lost 6 bases and J lost 0 bases. The CDR3 has 16 amino acids. This CDR3 is CASSPTGAGSGNTIYF. DNA for the CDR3: TGTGCCAGCAGCCCTACAGGGGCCGGCTCTGGAAACACCATATATTTT.

For this clone: This sample also contains other DNA sequences that code for the same CDR3. The CDR3 loop reads CASSRVGQGNQPQHF. As DNA, the CDR3 is TGTGCCAGCAGCAGGGTGGGGCAGGGTAATCAGCCCCAGCATTTT. This chain links TRBV28 with TRBJ1-5, with D perhaps matching TRBD1 (5 bases). V was cut by 6 bases and J by 4 bases, with 16 bases left in between. CDR3 length: 15 residues. Germline CDR1 MDHEN, CDR2 SYDVKM. The variable domain in full, with the rest retrieved from reference TRBV28 and TRBJ1-5, is DVKVTQSSRYLVKRTGEKVFLECVQDMDHENMFWYRQDPGLGLRLIYFSYDVKMKEKGDIPEGYSVSREKKERFSLILESASTNQTSMYLCASSRVGQGNQPQHFGDGTRLSIL.

The chain combines TRBV19 with TRBJ2-5; tentative D call: TRBD2 (6 bases). This CDR3 spans 12 amino acids. Germline V gene lookup returns CDR1 LNHDA and CDR2 SQIVND (reference sequence). V lost 9 bases, J lost 0 bases, and 8 bases lay in between. CDR3 loop: CARAGYQETQYF. The CDR3 DNA sequence: TGTGCCAGGGCGGGGTACCAAGAGACCCAGTACTTC.

The rearrangement uses TRBV18 and TRBJ1-1; TRBD1 agrees at 7 bases. With 4 bases clipped from V and 0 bases from J, the junction kept 5 bases outside the gene matches. The CDR3 runs to 15 residues. Germline lookup yields CDR1 KGHSH and CDR2 LQKENI. CDR3 in amino acids: CASSRTQGVNTEAFF. The CDR3 DNA sequence: TGTGCCAGCTCACGAACTCAGGGGGTGAACACTGAAGCTTTCTTT.

The V gene is TRBV5-1, the J gene TRBJ2-5, with 10 bases fitting TRBD2. This CDR3 is 13 amino acids long. J was trimmed by 5 bases and V by 5 bases; bases with no gene match: 3. Germline CDR1 is SGHRS and CDR2 is YFSETQ. Here the CDR3 reads CASRSGGEETQYF. The DNA of the CDR3 is TGCGCCAGCAGGAGCGGGGGGGAGGAGACCCAGTACTTC.